These T cell receptor beta chains were read from a single sample in a study of long-term antiretroviral therapy in people with HIV. The method was immunoSEQ multiplex PCR; TCRdb's version includes in-frame clones alone and lacks a portion of them. The profile shows fewer than 15,000 clones, roughly 80% of them singletons. This specimen consisted of unsorted PBMCs, obtained 0.8 years before starting antiretroviral therapy. The receptors were sampled from a woman in her 40s with HIV. Both conserved end residues are part of each CDR3. The order of the fields is V gene, clone size, J gene, D gene, CDR3 protein, CDR3 DNA. A D gene is named only where the DNA matches it firmly. Clone size, where shown, is once, few, many, or a class for clones that have expanded.

TRBV6-5	.	TRBJ2-7	TRBD2	CASSLGPGTNREQYF	TGTGCCAGCAGTCTAGGCCCCGGGACTAACCGCGAGCAGTACTTC
TRBV6-6	.	TRBJ2-7	TRBD1	CASGQGSYEQYF	TGTGCCAGCGGACAGGGGAGCTACGAGCAGTACTTC
TRBV5-6	.	TRBJ1-4	.	CASSPWGGVEKLFF	TGTGCCAGCAGCCCCTGGGGGGGAGTCGAAAAACTGTTTTTT
TRBV7-9	.	TRBJ1-1	.	CASSLGQQNTEAFF	TGTGCCAGCAGCTTAGGACAGCAGAACACTGAAGCTTTCTTT
TRBV6-1	.	TRBJ2-1	TRBD2	CASRVRIAGVEQFF	TGTGCCAGCAGGGTCAGGATAGCGGGAGTTGAGCAGTTCTTC
TRBV9	.	TRBJ2-7	.	CASSVAQFPYEQYF	TGTGCCAGCAGCGTAGCCCAGTTTCCCTACGAGCAGTACTTC
TRBV10-2	.	TRBJ2-3	.	CATGGPGGTDTQYF	TGCGCCACAGGGGGCCCGGGAGGTACAGATACGCAGTATTTT
TRBV29-1	.	TRBJ2-1	.	CSGRDLYSYNEQFF	TGCAGCGGGCGGGACCTCTACTCCTACAATGAGCAGTTCTTC
TRBV5-1	.	TRBJ2-7	TRBD2	CASSSTGTSRYEQYF	TGCGCCAGCAGCTCTACCGGGACTAGCAGATACGAGCAGTACTTC
TRBV29-1	.	TRBJ1-1	.	CSVERASMNTEAFF	TGCAGCGTTGAACGTGCATCCATGAACACTGAAGCTTTCTTT
TRBV7-6	.	TRBJ2-1	.	CASSLESGTLISMEQFF	TGTGCCAGCAGCTTAGAATCCGGGACACTGATCTCGATGGAGCAGTTCTTC
TRBV28	.	TRBJ2-7	.	CASSGPGVSYEQYF	TGTGCCAGCAGTGGCCCAGGGGTTTCCTACGAGCAGTACTTC
TRBV29-1	once	TRBJ2-1	.	CSVGSSYNEQFF	TGCAGCGTTGGTAGCTCCTACAATGAGCAGTTCTTC
TRBV11-1	.	TRBJ1-1	.	CASSPGRGNTEAFF	TGTGCCAGCAGCCCCGGACGGGGGAACACTGAAGCTTTCTTT
TRBV19	.	TRBJ1-5	TRBD1	CASKPGQPNQPQHF	TGTGCCAGTAAACCGGGACAGCCCAATCAGCCCCAGCATTTT
TRBV6-5	.	TRBJ1-1	.	CASSYANTEAFF	TGTGCCAGCAGTTACGCTAACACTGAAGCTTTCTTT
TRBV7-2	.	TRBJ2-5	.	CASSPDLETQYF	TGTGCCAGCAGCCCAGATTTAGAGACCCAGTACTTC
TRBV5-1	.	TRBJ2-7	.	CASSLEADSYEQYF	TGCGCCAGCAGCTTGGAAGCGGACTCTTACGAGCAGTACTTC
TRBV30	once	TRBJ2-1	TRBD2	CAWMGGCSIGYNEQFF	TGTGCCTGGATGGGGGGGTGTTCTATCGGTTACAATGAGCAGTTCTTC
TRBV6-6	.	TRBJ1-3	.	CASSYSVASPGNTIYF	TGTGCCAGCAGTTACTCCGTCGCGTCACCAGGAAACACCATATATTTT
TRBV19	.	TRBJ2-7	.	CASSPGGYEQYF	TGTGCCAGTAGTCCCGGAGGGTACGAGCAGTACTTC
TRBV11-2	.	TRBJ1-1	TRBD1	CASIGTGGLRTEAFF	TGTGCCAGCATCGGGACAGGGGGCCTTCGCACTGAAGCTTTCTTT